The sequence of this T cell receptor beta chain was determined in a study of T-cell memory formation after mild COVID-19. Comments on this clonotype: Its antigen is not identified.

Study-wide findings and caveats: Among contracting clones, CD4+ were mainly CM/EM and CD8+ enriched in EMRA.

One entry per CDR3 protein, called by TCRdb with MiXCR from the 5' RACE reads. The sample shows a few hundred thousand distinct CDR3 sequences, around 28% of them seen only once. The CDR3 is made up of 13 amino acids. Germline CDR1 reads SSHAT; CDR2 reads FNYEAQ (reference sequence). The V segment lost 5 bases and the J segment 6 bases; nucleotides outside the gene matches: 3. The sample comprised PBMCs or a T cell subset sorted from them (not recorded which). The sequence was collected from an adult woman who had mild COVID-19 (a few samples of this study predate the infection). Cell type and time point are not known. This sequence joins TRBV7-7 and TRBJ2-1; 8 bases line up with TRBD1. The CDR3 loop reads CASSQDRANEQFF. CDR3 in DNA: TGTGCCAGCAGCCAGGACAGGGCCAATGAGCAGTTCTTC.